One and the same sample provided the 14 T cell receptor beta chains below, sequenced in a study of CD8 T cells in Susac syndrome. Random hexamers served to reverse transcribe roughly 0.45 to 1 ug RNA. TCRdb reprocessed the immunoSEQ multiplex PCR reads with MiXCR, giving one entry per CDR3 protein. The data show about 130,000 distinct CDR3 sequences, with 95% seen just once and about 0.18% held by the top ten. Sequences were obtained from CD8+ T cells from PBMCs. The receptors derive from a human donor with Susac syndrome.

The chain is built from TRBV6-5 and TRBJ1-2; TRBD1 is a possible D gene (6 bases). This CDR3 is built from 15 residues. The V gene lost 4 bases and the J gene lost 3 bases, with 15 bases spanning the gap. Germline CDR1 and CDR2: MNHEY and SVGAGI. The CDR3 sequence is CASSLAYRDHYGYTF. DNA for the CDR3: TGTGCCAGCAGTTTGGCTTACAGGGACCACTATGGCTACACCTTC.

V is TRBV27 and J is TRBJ2-1; D is unresolved. This CDR3 spans 13 amino acids. Germline V gives CDR1 MNHEY, CDR2 SMNVEV (reference sequence). Trimming removed 2 bases at V and 8 bases at J, with 10 bases between. The DNA for the CDR3 is TGTGCCAGCAGTTTAGGGGAAACCTATGAGCAGTTCTTC. This codes for CASSLGETYEQFF.

The chain joins TRBV28 to TRBJ2-5; a weak D match, TRBD1 (6 bases). V lost 5 bases and J 5 bases, leaving 15 bases between the germline ends. CDR1 and CDR2 from the germline V gene are MDHEN and SYDVKM. This CDR3 is 14 amino acids long. The CDR3 loop is CASSLEQGLETQYF. The CDR3, as DNA: TGTGCCAGCAGTCTTGAACAGGGCCTGGAGACCCAGTACTTC.

V is TRBV14 and J is TRBJ2-1, with D perhaps given as TRBD1 or TRBD2 (6 bases each). The germline V and J ends were trimmed by 0 bases and 4 bases, with 13 bases remaining between them. Germline V gene sequence: CDR1 SGHDN, CDR2 FVKESK. This CDR3 spans 16 amino acids. CDR3 sequence: CASSQEWGGQYNEQFF. The DNA for the CDR3 is TGTGCCAGCAGCCAAGAATGGGGAGGACAGTACAATGAGCAGTTCTTC. The variable domain in full, completed from reference TRBV14 and TRBJ2-1, reads EAGVTQFPSHSVIEKGQTVTLRCDPISGHDNLYWYRRVMGKEIKFLLHFVKESKQDESGMPNNRFLAERTGGTYSTLKVQPAELEDSGVYFCASSQEWGGQYNEQFFGPGTRLTVL.

The chain couples TRBV6-5 to TRBJ1-5, with a weak D call TRBD1 (5 bases). The CDR3 runs to 14 residues. Germline V gene lookup returns CDR1 MNHEY and CDR2 SVGAGI. Trimming took off 0 bases at V and 7 bases at J, with 10 bases between the two ends. The CDR3 protein is CASSYSVGGQPQHF. The CDR3 DNA follows: TGTGCCAGCAGTTACTCTGTCGGGGGGCAGCCCCAGCATTTT.

To note about this clonotype: Mismatch with germline at one junction end may stem from a read error. This chain joins TRBV29-1 and TRBJ2-7; D ambiguous. This CDR3 has 12 residues. Per the germline V gene, CDR1 is SQVTM and CDR2 is ANQGSEA. The CDR3 loop is CSVVGHSNEQYF. The CDR3 DNA reads TGCAGCGTTGTTGGCCACTCCAACGAGCAGTACTTC.

The V and J genes are TRBV29-1 and TRBJ2-1, with 8 nucleotides matching TRBD2. The CDR3 sequence is 16 residues long. Germline loops: CDR1 SQVTM, CDR2 ANQGSEA. The V segment lost 1 base and the J segment 2 bases; nucleotides outside the gene matches: 7. CDR3 DNA sequence: TGCAGCGTTGAAGGCCCTAGCGGGTACACCTACAATGAGCAGTTCTTC. Translated, it gives CSVEGPSGYTYNEQFF.

The genes are TRBV5-1 and TRBJ2-7; D ambiguous. Germline V gene lookup returns CDR1 SGHRS and CDR2 YFSETQ. Deletions cut 4 bases from V and 0 bases from J, with 5 bases between. The length of the CDR3 is 12 residues. The CDR3 here is CASSGDSYEQYF. For the CDR3, the DNA is TGCGCCAGCAGCGGAGACTCCTACGAGCAGTACTTC.

V is TRBV20-1 and J is TRBJ2-7; the D is unclear. The germline CDR1 and CDR2 sequences are DFQATT and SNEGSKA (reference sequence). V was shortened by 7 bases and J by 3 bases, with 10 bases between the two germline ends. The CDR3 has 11 amino acids. The chain's CDR3 is CSVTIDYEQYF. CDR3 coding DNA: TGCAGTGTCACGATCGACTACGAGCAGTACTTC.

The chain carries TRBV6-2 or TRBV6-3 and TRBJ2-3; unclear D gene. The V and J ends lost 8 bases and 10 bases respectively, with 10 bases between them. From germline, CDR1 is MNHEY and CDR2 SVGEGT. This CDR3 has 10 residues. DNA for the CDR3: TGTGCCAGCTCTAGGGATGCGCAGTATTTT. It is translated as CASSRDAQYF.

The rearrangement links TRBV4-1 to TRBJ2-3; D gene unclear. Per germline, CDR1 MGHRA and CDR2 YSYEKL. Trimming removed 7 bases at V and 7 bases at J, with 12 bases between. The CDR3 consists of 12 residues. In nucleotides, the CDR3 is TGCGCCAGCAACGGACCCAAAAATACGCAGTATTTT. Amino acid sequence: CASNGPKNTQYF.

The CDR3 loop is CASSTISYEQYF. The DNA of the CDR3 is TGTGCCAGCAGTACGATCAGTTACGAGCAGTACTTC. The chain has TRBV2 and TRBJ2-7, with D unresolved. Germline CDR1 reads SNHLY; CDR2 reads FYNNEI. V was trimmed by 5 bases and J by 4 bases, leaving 9 bases between them. The CDR3 is 12 amino acids.

The chain carries TRBV29-1 and TRBJ2-7; 7 bases are shared with TRBD2. Germline lookup yields CDR1 SQVTM and CDR2 ANQGSEA. The CDR3 consists of 16 residues. V was pared by 2 bases and J by 7 bases, with 17 bases of the junction left unmatched. The CDR3 nucleotides read TGCAGCGTTGAATTCGTACAGCGGGGAAACATGGGGGAGCAGTACTTC. This gives the protein CSVEFVQRGNMGEQYF.

This clonotype showed up just once. This chain uses TRBV12-5 with TRBJ2-7; D remains ambiguous. CDR1 is LGHNT and CDR2 is FRNRAP in the germline V gene. The CDR3 runs 12 residues. V was cut by 1 base and J by 7 bases, with 8 bases left in between. Written as DNA, the CDR3 is TGTGCTAGTGGTTTGGAAAAGCCTGAGCAGTACTTC. Its translation: CASGLEKPEQYF.